These T cell receptor beta chains were read from a single sample in a study of blood T cell repertoires in COVID-19. Sequenced by immunoSEQ multiplex PCR; TCRdb stores in-frame clones only, minus some. The sample contains about 250,000 clones, about 87% of which appear only once. Sequenced material: PBMCs or T cells enriched from blood (not recorded which). Receptor source: a woman aged 50 to 65 who had recovered from COVID-19. Each CDR3 is given with its conserved first and last residue. D genes are given only for firm matches. A row's size may be missing; if present it is once, few, many or a size class.

>TRBV7-9|TRBJ1-4|TRBD1|NA
TGTGCCAGCAGCTCAGCAGGGGGCAGGGAAAAACTGTTTTTT
CASSSAGGREKLFF
>TRBV13|TRBJ2-1|TRBD1|few
TGTGCCAGCAGCCCTAGCCCTGGGACAGGCTCCTACAATGAGCAGTTCTTC
CASSPSPGTGSYNEQFF
>TRBV28|TRBJ1-5|NA|NA
TGTGCCAGCGGAGGGGAGCGCCAGCCCCAGCATTTT
CASGGERQPQHF
>TRBV5-1|TRBJ2-1|TRBD2|NA
TGCGCCAGCAGCCCCGGACTAGCGGGGGGTGAGCAGTTCTTC
CASSPGLAGGEQFF
>TRBV5-4|TRBJ2-5|NA|NA
TGTGCCAGCAGCCCGGGTGGGGGAGGTTCGTTTGAGACCCAGTACTTC
CASSPGGGGSFETQYF
>TRBV7-9|TRBJ2-5|NA|NA
TGTGCCAGCAGCTTACAGGGTCTAAGTGTAGAGACCCAGTACTTC
CASSLQGLSVETQYF
>TRBV24-1|TRBJ1-1|NA|once
TGTGCCACCTCACACAGGGAGGGGAACACTGAAGCTTTCTTT
CATSHREGNTEAFF
>TRBV7-2|TRBJ2-2|NA|once
TGTGCCAGCAGGGGGTCGCGGGTTACCGGGGAGCTGTTTTTT
CASRGSRVTGELFF
>TRBV6-5|TRBJ1-1|NA|few
TGTGCCAGCAGTTCCCCGGGCGGCAGACTAAACACTGAAGCTTTCTTT
CASSSPGGRLNTEAFF
>TRBV4-3|TRBJ2-1|TRBD2|NA
TGCGCCAGCAGCTCGGCGGGAGGCAATGAGCAGTTCTTC
CASSSAGGNEQFF
>TRBV14|TRBJ2-3|TRBD2|NA
TGTGCCAGCAGCCGCCGACTAGCGGGGACAGATACGCAGTATTTT
CASSRRLAGTDTQYF
>TRBV5-1|TRBJ2-6|NA|NA
TGCGCCAGCAGCTTGCCCCCCCTCTCTGGGGCCAACGTCCTGACTTTC
CASSLPPLSGANVLTF
>TRBV30|TRBJ2-7|NA|once
TGTGCCTGGAGTTACACACCCATCTCCTACGAGCAGTACTTC
CAWSYTPISYEQYF
>TRBV7-8|TRBJ1-5|NA|NA
TGTGCCAGCAGCTTAGGGGGGCCCCAGCCCCAGCATTTT
CASSLGGPQPQHF
>TRBV2|TRBJ1-2|NA|once
TGTGCCAGCAGGACAGACCGTAACTATGGCTACACCTTC
CASRTDRNYGYTF
>TRBV11-3|TRBJ1-6|NA|once
TGTGCCAGCAGTCTGTCCTATAATTCACCCCTCCACTTT
CASSLSYNSPLHF
>TRBV10-2|TRBJ1-2|NA|NA
TGCGCCAGCAGTGAGGGCCGATTATCTTATGGCTACACCTTC
CASSEGRLSYGYTF
>TRBV19|TRBJ2-1|TRBD2|NA
TGTGCCAGTAGTTCATTAGCGGGAAGGAGGGAGCAGTTCTTC
CASSSLAGRREQFF
>TRBV6-5|TRBJ1-2|TRBD1|few
TGTGCCAGCAGACTCGGACAGGGGGCCTCGTATGGCTACACCTTC
CASRLGQGASYGYTF
>TRBV28|TRBJ2-5|NA|NA
TGTGCCAGCAGTGCGTCGGGAGAGACCCAGTACTTC
CASSASGETQYF
>TRBV7-2|TRBJ2-7|TRBD2|NA
TGTGCCAGCAGCTCGCGCGCTAGCGGGAGAAGGTACGAGCAGTACTTC
CASSSRASGRRYEQYF
>TRBV6-2/TRBV6-3|TRBJ1-2|NA|NA
TGTGCCAGCAGTTACGGCAGTTTGAACTATGGCTACACCTTC
CASSYGSLNYGYTF
>TRBV28|TRBJ2-7|TRBD1|once
TGTGCCAGCAGCTCCGGGACAGAATTCTCCTACGAGCAGTACTTC
CASSSGTEFSYEQYF
>TRBV4-2|TRBJ2-3|TRBD2|NA
TGTGCCAGCAGCCCTGGACTAGCGGGAGGTCGGTATGATGCAGATACGCAGTATTTT
CASSPGLAGGRYDADTQYF
>TRBV19|TRBJ2-1|TRBD2|few
TGTGCCAGTAGACTTTGGACTAGCGGGAGCAATGAGCAGTTCTTC
CASRLWTSGSNEQFF
>TRBV27|TRBJ2-1|TRBD2|NA
TGTGCCAGCAGGGTTCTGGGACTAGTTCACAATGAGCAGTTCTTC
CASRVLGLVHNEQFF
>TRBV25-1|TRBJ1-2|TRBD1|NA
TGTGCCAGCCGACAGGGTGATAACTATGGCTACACCTTC
CASRQGDNYGYTF
>TRBV19|TRBJ2-5|TRBD1|NA
TGTGCCAGTAGTGCGATCCGGGACAGGAACCAAGAGACCCAGTACTTC
CASSAIRDRNQETQYF
>TRBV7-8|TRBJ1-1|NA|NA
TGTGCCAGCAGCTTAGACAGGGCGGTTGTCACTGAAGCTTTCTTT
CASSLDRAVVTEAFF
>TRBV9|TRBJ1-6|NA|NA
TGTGCCAGCAGCGTAGGACGTCGGAGTAATTCACCCCTCCACTTT
CASSVGRRSNSPLHF
>TRBV29-1|TRBJ2-2|NA|NA
TGCAGCGTTGAAGATCGAGGCAGGGACACCGGGGAGCTGTTTTTT
CSVEDRGRDTGELFF
>TRBV29-1|TRBJ2-7|TRBD2|NA
TGCAGCGCCGCGTTGGCTAGCGGTGCCTACGAGCAGTACTTC
CSAALASGAYEQYF
>TRBV7-3|TRBJ1-1|NA|few
TGTGCCAGCAGCTTAACGGTTGAGGGAACCACTGAAGCTTTCTTT
CASSLTVEGTTEAFF
>TRBV2|TRBJ1-6|NA|NA
TGTGCCAGCAGGGCCGACAGTCAATACTCACCCCTCCACTTT
CASRADSQYSPLHF
>TRBV28|TRBJ1-3|NA|once
TGTGCCAGCAGTTTGTTGGCCTCTGGAAACACCATATATTTT
CASSLLASGNTIYF
>TRBV5-1|TRBJ1-2|TRBD1|few
TGCGCCAGCAGCTCTGGGACAGGGGGGCACCTTGTCTATGGCTACACCTTC
CASSSGTGGHLVYGYTF
>TRBV28|TRBJ1-2|TRBD1|NA
TGTGCCAGCAGTTTATCCGGGACAGCTAATAGCTACACCTTC
CASSLSGTANSYTF
>TRBV4-3|TRBJ2-7|TRBD2|NA
TGCGCCAGCAGCCAAGTCCCCCCTAGCGGGAGTTCGACCTACGAGCAGTACTTC
CASSQVPPSGSSTYEQYF
>TRBV18|TRBJ2-3|NA|NA
TGTGCCAGCTCCCTTGGGCAGGTGCCAGATACGCAGTATTTT
CASSLGQVPDTQYF
>TRBV29-1|TRBJ1-4|NA|NA
TGCAGCGTTACTCTATCTCCGACAACTAATGAAAAACTGTTTTTT
CSVTLSPTTNEKLFF
>TRBV28|TRBJ2-2|NA|NA
TGTGCCAGCAGTCTGCACATGAACACCGGGGAGCTGTTTTTT
CASSLHMNTGELFF
>TRBV27|TRBJ2-1|TRBD2|NA
TGTGCCAGCAGTTTTCTAGCGGGCGACAATGAGCAGTTCTTC
CASSFLAGDNEQFF
>TRBV5-5|TRBJ2-5|NA|NA
TGTGCCAGCAGCCCACCGACAGTAAGGACAGAGACCCAGTACTTC
CASSPPTVRTETQYF
>TRBV29-1|TRBJ1-2|NA|once
TGCAGCGTTACGACAGTTCGCTATGGCTACACCTTC
CSVTTVRYGYTF
>TRBV7-2|TRBJ1-5|NA|NA
TGTGCCAGCAGCCTAGTAGGGGCACAGCATTTT
CASSLVGAQHF
>TRBV28|TRBJ2-1|TRBD2|NA
TGTGCCAGCAGTTCCCGACTAGCGGGGGACTACAATGAGCAGTTCTTC
CASSSRLAGDYNEQFF
>TRBV2|TRBJ2-6|NA|NA
TGTGCCAGCAGTGAACAGGGTAGCGGGGCCAACGTCCTGACTTTC
CASSEQGSGANVLTF
>TRBV7-2|TRBJ2-7|TRBD2|few
TGTGCCAGCAGCCAACCTAGCGGGATCTCCTACGAGCAGTACTTC
CASSQPSGISYEQYF
>TRBV18|TRBJ2-3|NA|NA
TGTGCCAGCTCACTTATCCAGGCTAGCACAGATACGCAGTATTTT
CASSLIQASTDTQYF
>TRBV30|TRBJ1-5|NA|NA
TGTGCCTGGAACAGGGATGCTAAACAGCCCCAGCATTTT
CAWNRDAKQPQHF
>TRBV29-1|TRBJ1-2|NA|NA
TGCAGCGTTGTACAGGGAGACTATGGCTACACCTTC
CSVVQGDYGYTF
>TRBV4-3|TRBJ2-1|TRBD2|NA
TGCGCCAGCAGCCCTAGACTAGCGGCGGCCAATGAGCAGTTCTTC
CASSPRLAAANEQFF
>TRBV6-1|TRBJ2-7|TRBD2|NA
TGTGCCAGCAGTGAAGTCCTAGCGGGCTCCTACGAGCAGTACTTC
CASSEVLAGSYEQYF
>TRBV4-1|TRBJ2-3|TRBD2|NA
TGCGCCAGCAGCGTACGGACTAGCGGAACTAGCACAGATACGCAGTATTTT
CASSVRTSGTSTDTQYF
>TRBV5-6|TRBJ2-7|NA|once
TGTGCCAGCAGCTTGGTAATCGGCGAGCAGTACTTC
CASSLVIGEQYF
>TRBV29-1|TRBJ2-4|NA|once
TGCAGCGTTTCGCAGGGCGCAAACATTCAGTACTTC
CSVSQGANIQYF
>TRBV3-1/TRBV3-2|TRBJ1-4|NA|once
TGTGCCAGCAGCCAAGTCAGGGGAACTAATGAAAAACTGTTTTTT
CASSQVRGTNEKLFF
>TRBV3-1/TRBV3-2|TRBJ2-7|TRBD1|NA
TGTGCCAGCAGATCTACAGGGGGCGAGCAGTACTTC
CASRSTGGEQYF
>TRBV6-1|TRBJ2-7|TRBD2|NA
TGTGCCAGCAGTGAAGCGACTAGCGGGGCATCCTCAAAATACGAGCAGTACTTC
CASSEATSGASSKYEQYF